The rows below give T cell receptor beta chains drawn from one sample of a study of blood T cell repertoires in COVID-19. This table comes from immunoSEQ multiplex PCR, and its TCRdb copy is limited to in-frame clones, with some not included. The table shows some 200,000 clones, with roughly 84% occurring only once. The sample was peripheral blood. The receptors come from a woman in her 30s who had recovered from COVID-19. CDR3s include the opening cysteine and the closing phenylalanine or tryptophan. D genes are given only for firm matches. Part of the rows lack a size; the others show once, few, many or a class for expanded clones.

>.|.|TRBJ2-3|TRBV10-3
CAISESLAGVVDTQYF
TGTGCCATCAGTGAGTCGCTAGCCGGGGTTGTAGATACGCAGTATTTT
>TRBD2|.|TRBJ2-7|TRBV27
CASSFSAGGRSYEQYF
TGTGCCAGCAGTTTTTCGGCGGGAGGGAGGTCGTACGAGCAGTACTTC
>.|.|TRBJ1-5|TRBV6-4
CASSDRPGGNQPQHF
TGTGCCAGCAGTGACCGGCCAGGGGGCAATCAGCCCCAGCATTTT
>TRBD1|.|TRBJ2-4|TRBV7-2
CASSSRGQAKNIQYF
TGTGCCAGCAGCTCGAGGGGACAGGCCAAAAACATTCAGTACTTC
>TRBD2|.|TRBJ2-1|TRBV10-1
CASSEGSSGMNEQFF
TGCGCCAGCAGTGAAGGGTCTAGCGGGATGAATGAGCAGTTCTTC
>.|few|TRBJ2-3|TRBV29-1
CSVDERIRTDTQYF
TGCAGCGTTGACGAGCGGATTCGCACAGATACGCAGTATTTT
>TRBD2|few|TRBJ2-5|TRBV6-5
CASSPAGRGWETQYF
TGTGCCAGCAGTCCCGCCGGGAGGGGGTGGGAGACCCAGTACTTC
>TRBD2|few|TRBJ2-7|TRBV6-1
CASSEALAGAYEQYF
TGTGCCAGCAGTGAAGCACTAGCGGGAGCCTACGAGCAGTACTTC
>.|once|TRBJ2-5|TRBV15
CATSRDGPETQYF
TGTGCCACCAGCAGAGATGGCCCGGAGACCCAGTACTTC
>TRBD1|.|TRBJ2-1|TRBV19
CASSPIRGYNEQFF
TGTGCCAGTAGTCCCATCAGGGGGTACAATGAGCAGTTCTTC
>TRBD1|.|TRBJ2-7|TRBV5-4
CASSPQTGGYEQYF
TGTGCCAGCAGTCCGCAGACAGGGGGCTACGAGCAGTACTTC
>TRBD2|once|TRBJ2-1|TRBV9
CASTRVGLATNEQFF
TGTGCCAGCACCAGAGTGGGACTAGCGACTAATGAGCAGTTCTTC
>TRBD1|once|TRBJ1-2|TRBV5-1
CASSLGQDYGYTF
TGCGCCAGCAGCCTGGGACAGGACTATGGCTACACCTTC
>.|.|TRBJ2-2|TRBV28
CASSLFRLGLDTGELFF
TGTGCCAGCAGTTTATTTCGACTAGGTTTGGACACCGGGGAGCTGTTTTTT
>.|.|TRBJ2-1|TRBV6-2/TRBV6-3
CASSYVNGFHNEQFF
TGTGCCAGCAGTTACGTGAACGGTTTCCACAATGAGCAGTTCTTC
>.|.|TRBJ2-7|TRBV27
CASSWQGLTQQYF
TGTGCCAGCAGTTGGCAGGGTCTTACCCAGCAGTACTTC
>TRBD2|.|TRBJ2-7|TRBV3-1/TRBV3-2
CASSRGTSGSYEQYF
TGTGCCAGCAGCCGAGGGACTAGCGGCTCCTACGAGCAGTACTTC
>.|.|TRBJ2-7|TRBV7-3
CASSLSPSGTYEQYF
TGTGCCAGCAGCTTGTCGCCCAGCGGAACCTACGAGCAGTACTTC
>.|.|TRBJ2-7|TRBV6-5
CASSYSRFGSYEQYF
TGTGCCAGCAGTTACTCGAGGTTCGGCTCCTACGAGCAGTACTTC
>.|.|TRBJ2-1|TRBV30
CAWSVLPRTTSSYNEQFF
TGTGCCTGGAGTGTACTACCACGGACTACGAGCTCCTACAATGAGCAGTTCTTC
>.|.|TRBJ1-4|TRBV11-2
CASSLAPKGNEKLFF
TGTGCCAGCAGCTTAGCGCCCAAGGGGAATGAAAAACTGTTTTTT
>TRBD2|.|TRBJ2-1|TRBV5-1
CASAGGSSGYNEQFF
TGCGCCAGCGCTGGGGGGTCTAGCGGCTACAATGAGCAGTTCTTC
>.|.|TRBJ2-7|TRBV6-5
CAVQLGPGVSYEQYF
TGTGCCGTACAGTTGGGGCCGGGAGTCTCCTACGAGCAGTACTTC
>.|.|TRBJ2-1|TRBV6-5
CASSYRPRGYNEQFF
TGTGCCAGCAGTTACAGGCCACGGGGGTACAATGAGCAGTTCTTC
>.|few|TRBJ2-7|TRBV12-3/TRBV12-4
CASSLQYEQYF
TGTGCCAGCAGTCTCCAGTACGAGCAGTACTTC
>TRBD2|.|TRBJ2-2|TRBV6-5
CASSLLAGGPGELFF
TGTGCCAGCAGTCTTCTAGCGGGAGGACCCGGGGAGCTGTTTTTT
>TRBD2|.|TRBJ2-1|TRBV5-6
CASSLGGLAVYNEQFF
TGTGCCAGCAGCTTGGGGGGACTAGCGGTTTACAATGAGCAGTTCTTC
>.|.|TRBJ2-4|TRBV9
CASSPAGLDIQYF
TGTGCCAGCTCTCCCGCGGGGTTGGACATTCAGTACTTC
>TRBD1|.|TRBJ1-5|TRBV24-1
CATSEQGNQPQHF
TGTGCCACCAGTGAACAGGGGAATCAGCCCCAGCATTTT
>.|.|TRBJ2-2|TRBV11-2
CASIQGAFGELFF
TGTGCCAGTATACAGGGAGCCTTCGGGGAGCTGTTTTTT
>TRBD2|.|TRBJ2-2|TRBV24-1
CATSDPSGRYTGELFF
TGTGCCACCAGTGATCCTAGCGGGAGATACACCGGGGAGCTGTTTTTT
>.|.|TRBJ1-6|TRBV6-2/TRBV6-3
CASSYSNPGYSPLHF
TGTGCCAGCAGTTACTCGAATCCAGGGTACTCACCCCTCCACTTT
>TRBD2|.|TRBJ2-2|TRBV11-3
CASSQLAVNTGELFF
TGTGCCAGCAGCCAACTAGCGGTGAACACCGGGGAGCTGTTTTTT
>.|.|TRBJ2-5|TRBV14
CASSQESVQETQYF
TGTGCCAGCAGCCAAGAGTCCGTGCAAGAGACCCAGTACTTC
>.|.|TRBJ1-6|TRBV30
CAWSVQVFGMNNSPLHF
TGTGCCTGGAGTGTACAGGTCTTTGGGATGAATAATTCACCCCTCCACTTT
>TRBD2|.|TRBJ2-7|TRBV11-2
CASRPTSGSSYEQYF
TGTGCCAGCAGACCAACTAGCGGGAGCTCCTACGAGCAGTACTTC
>.|.|TRBJ2-7|TRBV21-1
CASSKGRGSAGREEQYF
TGTGCCAGCAGCAAAGGTCGTGGCTCAGCGGGACGGGAAGAGCAGTACTTC
>.|.|TRBJ1-3|TRBV7-2
CASSLERGGNTIYF
TGTGCCAGCAGCTTAGAGCGCGGTGGAAACACCATATATTTT
>.|.|TRBJ1-5|TRBV30
CAWSVQSGIGQPQHF
TGTGCCTGGAGTGTACAGTCAGGGATCGGTCAGCCCCAGCATTTT
>.|.|TRBJ1-2|TRBV27
CASRRPEAGYTF
TGTGCCAGCCGCCGCCCCGAGGCTGGCTACACCTTC
>.|.|TRBJ2-3|TRBV27
CASRTAPTDTQYF
TGTGCCAGCAGAACTGCGCCCACAGATACGCAGTATTTT
>.|.|TRBJ1-5|TRBV19
CASSIDKGRGNQPQHF
TGTGCCAGTAGTATAGATAAAGGGAGAGGCAATCAGCCCCAGCATTTT
>TRBD1|.|TRBJ1-5|TRBV28
CASSSRQGKISSQPQHF
TGTGCCAGCAGTTCCCGACAGGGGAAGATATCAAGTCAGCCCCAGCATTTT
>.|.|TRBJ2-7|TRBV24-1
CATSDPQGAKAF
TGTGCCACCAGTGACCCACAGGGAGCTAAAGCCTTC
>TRBD1|few|TRBJ1-6|TRBV3-1/TRBV3-2
CASSPGTGKNSPLHF
TGTGCCAGCAGCCCTGGGACAGGGAAGAATTCACCCCTCCACTTT
>TRBD2|.|TRBJ2-2|TRBV19
CASSIDGRYTGELFF
TGTGCCAGTAGTATTGACGGGAGGTATACCGGGGAGCTGTTTTTT
>.|.|TRBJ1-4|TRBV11-2
CASSLEPAFNEKLFF
TGTGCCAGCAGCTTAGAGCCTGCGTTTAATGAAAAACTGTTTTTT
>TRBD1|.|TRBJ1-6|TRBV9
CASSRKRDSSYNSPLHF
TGTGCCAGCAGCCGCAAACGGGACAGCTCCTATAATTCACCCCTCCACTTT
>.|few|TRBJ1-6|TRBV10-3
CAISGLINSPLHF
TGTGCCATCAGTGGACTGATTAATTCACCCCTCCACTTT
>TRBD1|.|TRBJ1-1|TRBV5-1
CASSLPGGVTEAFF
TGCGCCAGCAGCTTACCAGGGGGCGTCACTGAAGCTTTCTTT
>.|.|TRBJ2-6|TRBV27
CASSRAPGVAGANVLTF
TGTGCCAGCAGTCGAGCTCCAGGGGTCGCTGGGGCCAACGTCCTGACTTTC
>.|.|TRBJ1-2|TRBV2
CASSEISSGYTF
TGTGCCAGCAGTGAAATCTCCTCTGGCTACACCTTC
>.|.|TRBJ2-5|TRBV19
CASSRDSPGTQYF
TGTGCCAGTAGCCGGGACTCCCCAGGGACCCAGTACTTC
>.|.|TRBJ2-3|TRBV30
CAWSGEEADTQYF
TGTGCCTGGAGTGGGGAGGAGGCAGATACGCAGTATTTT
>TRBD1|.|TRBJ1-3|TRBV5-1
CASSLDGQGGDTIYF
TGCGCCAGCAGCTTGGATGGACAGGGGGGAGACACCATATATTTT
>.|once|TRBJ2-2|TRBV6-4
CASSDRASETNTGELFF
TGTGCCAGCAGTGACCGGGCTAGCGAAACGAACACCGGGGAGCTGTTTTTT
>TRBD2|.|TRBJ2-3|TRBV29-1
CSVVSGNTDTQYF
TGCAGCGTTGTTAGCGGGAACACAGATACGCAGTATTTT